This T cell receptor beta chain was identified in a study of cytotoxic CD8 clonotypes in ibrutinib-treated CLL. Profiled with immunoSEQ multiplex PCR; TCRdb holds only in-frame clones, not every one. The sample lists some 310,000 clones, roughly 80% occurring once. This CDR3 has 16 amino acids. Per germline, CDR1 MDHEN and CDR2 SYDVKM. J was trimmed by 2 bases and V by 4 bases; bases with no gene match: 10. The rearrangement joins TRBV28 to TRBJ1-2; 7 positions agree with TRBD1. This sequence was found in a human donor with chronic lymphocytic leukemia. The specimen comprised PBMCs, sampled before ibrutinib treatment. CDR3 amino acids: CASSSPGTAGNYGYTF. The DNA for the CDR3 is TGTGCCAGCAGTTCACCAGGGACAGCTGGAAACTATGGCTACACCTTC.